The rows below give T cell receptor beta chains drawn from one sample of a study of blood T cell repertoires in COVID-19. Profiled with immunoSEQ multiplex PCR; TCRdb holds only in-frame clones, not every one. Of about 69,000 clones in the sample, around 90% were seen once. The specimen was peripheral blood. The receptors were gathered from a man aged 45-60 years with acute or convalescent COVID-19. CDR3s include the opening cysteine and the closing phenylalanine or tryptophan. The D gene is left open where the match is weak. Size values are once, few and many counts, or a class for expanded clones, and some rows have none.

size	V	J	D	CDR3	DNA
few	TRBV19	TRBJ2-4	NA	CASSGARGGIQYF	TGTGCCAGTAGTGGTGCGAGAGGGGGCATTCAGTACTTC
NA	TRBV9	TRBJ2-7	NA	CASSVDGTGTYEQYF	TGTGCCAGCAGCGTAGACGGCACCGGGACCTACGAGCAGTACTTC
NA	TRBV10-2	TRBJ2-5	NA	CASSAATTETQYF	TGCGCCAGCAGTGCCGCTACTACAGAGACCCAGTACTTC
NA	TRBV15	TRBJ1-3	NA	CATSIEHLSGNTIYF	TGTGCCACCAGCATTGAGCACCTCTCTGGAAACACCATATATTTT
NA	TRBV19	TRBJ2-3	NA	CASKPGYLTDTQYF	TGTGCCAGTAAGCCAGGATACCTCACAGATACGCAGTATTTT
NA	TRBV27	TRBJ2-2	TRBD2	CASSLYPGTSGSVKTGELFF	TGTGCCAGCAGTTTATACCCCGGGACTAGCGGGAGTGTGAAGACCGGGGAGCTGTTTTTT
NA	TRBV6-5	TRBJ2-7	TRBD1	CASRRSYRGIYEQYF	TGTGCCAGCAGGAGGTCGTACAGGGGGATCTACGAGCAGTACTTC
NA	TRBV13	TRBJ2-5	TRBD2	CASSLDLAGDPETQYF	TGTGCCAGCAGCTTAGATCTAGCGGGGGACCCAGAGACCCAGTACTTC
NA	TRBV6-5	TRBJ2-3	TRBD2	CASSVREITDTQYF	TGTGCCAGCAGCGTGCGGGAGATCACAGATACGCAGTATTTT
NA	TRBV12-3/TRBV12-4	TRBJ2-7	TRBD2	CASSFLAGVGQYF	TGTGCCAGCAGTTTCCTAGCGGGAGTGGGGCAGTACTTC
NA	TRBV4-1	TRBJ2-5	NA	CASSQDSSSIQETQYF	TGCGCCAGCAGCCAAGATTCTAGCAGCATCCAAGAGACCCAGTACTTC
NA	TRBV7-2	TRBJ2-3	TRBD2	CASSSPGLAGAREEYF	TGTGCCAGCAGCTCGCCGGGACTAGCGGGAGCCCGCGAAGAGTATTTT
NA	TRBV14	TRBJ1-6	NA	CASSQDRGTLHF	TGTGCCAGCAGCCAAGATCGAGGCACCCTCCACTTT
NA	TRBV4-1	TRBJ2-7	TRBD1	CASSQTTGTGASYEQYF	TGCGCCAGCAGCCAAACTACCGGGACAGGGGCTTCCTACGAGCAGTACTTC
once	TRBV9	TRBJ2-7	TRBD2	CASSEGLAYYEQYF	TGTGCCAGCAGCGAGGGACTAGCGTACTACGAGCAGTACTTC
NA	TRBV5-8	TRBJ2-7	NA	CASSPGYEQYF	TGTGCCAGCAGCCCAGGGTACGAGCAGTACTTC
NA	TRBV11-3	TRBJ2-1	TRBD2	CASGAGLAGPGGQFF	TGTGCCAGCGGCGCGGGACTAGCGGGTCCCGGGGGGCAGTTCTTC
NA	TRBV24-1	TRBJ2-5	NA	CATHHRLSAETQYF	TGTGCCACCCATCACAGGTTGTCGGCAGAGACCCAGTACTTC
NA	TRBV5-1	TRBJ1-1	NA	CASSLDGIMNTEAFF	TGCGCCAGCAGCTTGGACGGGATTATGAACACTGAAGCTTTCTTT
few	TRBV5-1	TRBJ2-5	TRBD2	CASSTPSTSGRSQETQYF	TGCGCCAGCAGCACCCCTTCGACTAGCGGGAGAAGCCAAGAGACCCAGTACTTC